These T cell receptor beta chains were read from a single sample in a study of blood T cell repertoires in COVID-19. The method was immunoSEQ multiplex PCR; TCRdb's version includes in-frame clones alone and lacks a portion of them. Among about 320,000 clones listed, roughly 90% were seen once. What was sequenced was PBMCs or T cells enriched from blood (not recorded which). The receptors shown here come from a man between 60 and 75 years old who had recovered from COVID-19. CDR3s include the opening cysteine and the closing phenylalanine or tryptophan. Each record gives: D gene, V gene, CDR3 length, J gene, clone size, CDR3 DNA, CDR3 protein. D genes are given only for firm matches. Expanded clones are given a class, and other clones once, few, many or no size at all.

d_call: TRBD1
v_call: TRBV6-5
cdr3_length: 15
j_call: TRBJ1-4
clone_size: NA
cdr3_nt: TGTGCCAGCAGGGACAGGGAGGTTCGGGTTGGAAAACTGTTTTTT
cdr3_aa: CASRDREVRVGKLFF

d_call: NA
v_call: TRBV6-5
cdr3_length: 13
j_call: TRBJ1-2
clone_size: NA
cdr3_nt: TGTGCCAGCAGCCCCGGGGGGGGAGGTGGCTACACCTTC
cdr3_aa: CASSPGGGGGYTF

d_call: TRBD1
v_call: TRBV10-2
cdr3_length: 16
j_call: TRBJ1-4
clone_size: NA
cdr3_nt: TGCGCCAGCAGTGATTTTGAGGACAGGGGTTTTGAAAAACTGTTTTTT
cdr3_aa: CASSDFEDRGFEKLFF

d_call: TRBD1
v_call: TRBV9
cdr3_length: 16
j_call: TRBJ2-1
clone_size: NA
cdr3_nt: TGTGCCAGCAGCGGCCACAGGGGCGAGACTTACAATGAGCAGTTCTTC
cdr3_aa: CASSGHRGETYNEQFF

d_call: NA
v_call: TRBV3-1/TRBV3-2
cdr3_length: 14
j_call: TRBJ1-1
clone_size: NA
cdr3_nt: TGTGCCAGCAGCCAAGTCTTTGGCAACACTGAAGCTTTCTTT
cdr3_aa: CASSQVFGNTEAFF

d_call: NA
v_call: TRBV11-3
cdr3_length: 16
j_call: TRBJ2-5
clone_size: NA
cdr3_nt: TGTGCCAGCAGCTTGGGGGGGAGGACAGGGACAGAGACCCAGTACTTC
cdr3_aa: CASSLGGRTGTETQYF

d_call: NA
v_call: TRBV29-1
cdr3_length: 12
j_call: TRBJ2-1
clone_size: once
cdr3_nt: TGCAGCGTTGAGAGATCCTACAATGAGCAGTTCTTC
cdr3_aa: CSVERSYNEQFF

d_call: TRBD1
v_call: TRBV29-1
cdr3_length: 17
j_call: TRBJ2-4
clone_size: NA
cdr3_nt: TGCAGCGTTGTTACGATCGAGACAGGGGGAGCCAAAAACATTCAGTACTTC
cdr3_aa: CSVVTIETGGAKNIQYF

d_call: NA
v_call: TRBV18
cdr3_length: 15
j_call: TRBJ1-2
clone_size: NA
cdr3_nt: TGTGCCAGCTCACCAACGTCGACAGGCAACTATGGCTACACCTTC
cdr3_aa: CASSPTSTGNYGYTF

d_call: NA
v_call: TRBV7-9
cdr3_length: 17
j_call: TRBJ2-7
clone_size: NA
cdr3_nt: TGTGCCAGCAGCGGCAACCCGGGGACACCAAGCTCCTACGAGCAGTACTTC
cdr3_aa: CASSGNPGTPSSYEQYF